This is a list of T cell receptor beta chains from one sample in a study of T-cell reconstitution after alpha-beta-depleted transplantation in children. Via MiXCR, TCRdb re-called the PCR reads, giving one row per CDR3 protein. In the table there are around 200,000 distinct CDR3 sequences, 6% to 7% of which are singletons. The sample here was PBMCs from the stem cell graft donor, taken from the stem cell graft. All receptors come from a human donor who donated a stem cell graft to a child with Wiskott-Aldrich syndrome. Both conserved end residues are part of each CDR3. Each record gives: V gene, J gene, D gene, clone size, CDR3 protein, CDR3 DNA. A D gene is named only where the DNA matches it firmly. Size tells how often a clone was seen (once, few, many) or the class of an expanded clone, and some rows leave it out.

TRBV6-5	TRBJ1-5	TRBD1	few	CATQDRDVQPQHF	TGTGCCACCCAGGACAGGGACGTTCAGCCCCAGCATTTT
TRBV7-9	TRBJ2-1	TRBD2	many	CASSHITGLAVYNEQFF	TGTGCCAGCAGCCACATAACGGGACTAGCGGTATACAATGAGCAGTTCTTC
TRBV5-1	TRBJ2-2	NA	many	CASTRGTDTGELFF	TGCGCCAGCACCCGGGGAACGGACACCGGGGAGCTGTTTTTT
TRBV6-5	TRBJ1-6	NA	NA	CASSYVGMNSPLHF	TGTGCCAGCAGTTACGTAGGGATGAATTCACCCCTCCACTTT
TRBV2	TRBJ2-1	NA	many	CASRKRGGSSYNEQFF	TGTGCCAGCAGAAAAAGGGGGGGTAGCTCCTACAATGAGCAGTTCTTC
TRBV9	TRBJ1-2	NA	many	CASSVGLADYGYTF	TGTGCCAGCAGCGTAGGTCTGGCGGACTATGGCTACACCTTC
TRBV4-3	TRBJ2-7	TRBD1	NA	CASSDRDRGNYEQYF	TGCGCCAGCAGCGACCGGGACAGGGGTAACTACGAGCAGTACTTC
TRBV20-1	TRBJ2-7	TRBD2	many	CSASLLAASYEQYF	TGCAGTGCTAGCCTTCTAGCGGCGTCCTACGAGCAGTACTTC
TRBV4-3	TRBJ2-7	TRBD2	many	CASSQYTGLAILYEQYF	TGCGCCAGCAGCCAATATACTGGACTAGCGATCCTTTACGAGCAGTACTTC
TRBV29-1	TRBJ2-1	TRBD2	many	CSVVGGSLSSYNEQFF	TGCAGCGTTGTGGGGGGGTCGTTGAGCTCCTACAATGAGCAGTTCTTC
TRBV19	TRBJ2-7	TRBD2	few	CASTLAGGQAEQYF	TGTGCCAGTACCCTCGCGGGGGGGCAGGCCGAGCAGTACTTC
TRBV3-1	TRBJ2-7	NA	NA	CASSQDPGRLYEQYF	TGTGCCAGCAGCCAAGATCCCGGGCGCCTTTACGAGCAGTACTTC
TRBV6-4	TRBJ2-3	TRBD2	many	CASSDSTSGGDTQYF	TGTGCCAGCAGTGACTCGACTAGCGGGGGGGATACGCAGTATTTT
TRBV28	TRBJ2-3	TRBD2	many	CASSYGGFNTDTQYF	TGTGCCAGCAGTTACGGGGGGTTTAACACAGATACGCAGTATTTT
TRBV7-8	TRBJ2-3	NA	many	CASSSNSYTDTQYF	TGTGCCAGCAGCTCGAACAGCTACACAGATACGCAGTATTTT
TRBV5-6	TRBJ2-5	NA	many	CASSLVRRAEETQYF	TGTGCCAGCAGCTTGGTCCGACGGGCTGAAGAGACCCAGTACTTC
TRBV5-1	TRBJ2-5	NA	few	CASSPLAGSETQYF	TGCGCCAGCAGCCCACTGGCAGGGTCGGAGACCCAGTACTTC
TRBV30	TRBJ1-1	NA	NA	CAWSVWGNTEAFF	TGTGCCTGGAGTGTATGGGGTAACACTGAAGCTTTCTTT
TRBV6-5	TRBJ1-1	NA	many	CASRSTGGSDTEAFF	TGTGCCAGCAGATCAACCGGGGGTTCCGACACTGAAGCTTTCTTT
TRBV12-3/TRBV12-4	TRBJ1-1	NA	many	CASSLGQGGWVSEAFF	TGTGCCAGCAGTTTAGGGCAGGGAGGCTGGGTTTCTGAAGCTTTCTTT